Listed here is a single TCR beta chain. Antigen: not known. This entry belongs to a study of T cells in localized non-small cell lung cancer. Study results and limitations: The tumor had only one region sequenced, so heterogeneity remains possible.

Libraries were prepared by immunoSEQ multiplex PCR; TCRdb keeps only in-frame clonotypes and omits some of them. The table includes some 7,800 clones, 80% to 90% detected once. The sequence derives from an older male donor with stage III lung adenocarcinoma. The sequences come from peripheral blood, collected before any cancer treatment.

CDR3 nucleotide sequence: TGTGCCAGCAGCTTAGCGGGGGGGGTCTACGAGCAGTACTTC. Translated: CASSLAGGVYEQYF. The genes are TRBV7-2 and TRBJ2-7; 7 bases line up with TRBD2. This CDR3 contains 14 residues. V gave up 0 bases and J gave up 3 bases; unmatched junction bases: 2. Germline CDR1 and CDR2: SGHTA and FQGNSA.